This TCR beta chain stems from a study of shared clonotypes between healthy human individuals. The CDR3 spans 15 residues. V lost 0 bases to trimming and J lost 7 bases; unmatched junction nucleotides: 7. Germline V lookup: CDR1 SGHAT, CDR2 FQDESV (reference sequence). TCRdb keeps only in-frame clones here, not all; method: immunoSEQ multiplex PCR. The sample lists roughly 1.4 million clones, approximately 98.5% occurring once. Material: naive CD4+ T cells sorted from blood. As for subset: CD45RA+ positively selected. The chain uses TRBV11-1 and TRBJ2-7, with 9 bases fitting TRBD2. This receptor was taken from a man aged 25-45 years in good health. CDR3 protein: CASSLASSAGGEQYF. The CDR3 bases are TGTGCCAGCAGCTTAGCGAGTTCGGCGGGAGGGGAGCAGTACTTC. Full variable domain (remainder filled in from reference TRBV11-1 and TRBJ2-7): EAEVAQSPRYKITEKSQAVAFWCDPISGHATLYWYRQILGQGPELLVQFQDESVVDDSQLPKDRFSAERLKGVDSTLKIQPAELGDSAMYLCASSLASSAGGEQYFGPGTRLTVT.